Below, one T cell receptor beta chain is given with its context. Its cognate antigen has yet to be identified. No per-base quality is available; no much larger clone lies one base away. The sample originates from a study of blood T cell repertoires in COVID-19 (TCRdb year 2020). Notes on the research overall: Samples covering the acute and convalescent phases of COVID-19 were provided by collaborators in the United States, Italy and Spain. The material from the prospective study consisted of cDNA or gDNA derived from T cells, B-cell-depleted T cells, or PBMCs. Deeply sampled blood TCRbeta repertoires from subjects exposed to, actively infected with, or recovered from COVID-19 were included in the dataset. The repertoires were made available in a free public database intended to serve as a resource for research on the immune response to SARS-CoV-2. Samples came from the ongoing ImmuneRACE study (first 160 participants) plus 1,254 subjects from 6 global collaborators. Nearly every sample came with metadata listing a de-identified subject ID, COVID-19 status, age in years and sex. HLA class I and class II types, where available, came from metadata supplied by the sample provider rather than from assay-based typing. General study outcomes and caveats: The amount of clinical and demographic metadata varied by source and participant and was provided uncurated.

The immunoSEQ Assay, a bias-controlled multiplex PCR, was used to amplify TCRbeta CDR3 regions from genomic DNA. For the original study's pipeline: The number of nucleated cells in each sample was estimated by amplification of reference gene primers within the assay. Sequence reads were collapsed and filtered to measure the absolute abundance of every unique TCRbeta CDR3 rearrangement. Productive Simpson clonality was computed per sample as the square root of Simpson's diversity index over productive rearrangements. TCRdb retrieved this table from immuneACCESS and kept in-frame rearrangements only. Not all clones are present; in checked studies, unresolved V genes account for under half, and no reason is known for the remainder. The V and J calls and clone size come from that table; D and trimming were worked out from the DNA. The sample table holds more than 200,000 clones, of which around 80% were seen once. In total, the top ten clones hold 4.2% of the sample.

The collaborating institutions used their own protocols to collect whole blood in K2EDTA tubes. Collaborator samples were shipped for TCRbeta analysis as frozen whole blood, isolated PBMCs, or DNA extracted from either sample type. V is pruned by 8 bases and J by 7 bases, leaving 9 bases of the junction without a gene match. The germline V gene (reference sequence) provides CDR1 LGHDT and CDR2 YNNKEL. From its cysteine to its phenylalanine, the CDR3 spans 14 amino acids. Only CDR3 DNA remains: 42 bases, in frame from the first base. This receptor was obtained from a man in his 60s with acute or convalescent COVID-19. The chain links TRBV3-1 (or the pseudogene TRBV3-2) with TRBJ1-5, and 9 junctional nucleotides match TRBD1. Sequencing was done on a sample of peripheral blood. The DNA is TGTGCCAGCGAACAGGGGGCATCGGGACAGCCCCAGCATTTT. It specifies CASEQGASGQPQHF.